Given below is one T cell receptor beta chain in context. The antigen remains unidentified. Per germline, CDR1 SGHVS and CDR2 FNYEAQ. The CDR3 has 16 residues. V lost 2 bases and J lost 0; bases outside the gene matches: 3. Sequencing was performed with immunoSEQ multiplex PCR; in TCRdb, only in-frame clones are kept and a portion is missing. The repertoire consists of around 150,000 clones, with under 90% occurring once and the leading ten covering 4% to 5%. This entry is derived from a study of cytomegalovirus exposure and HLA in healthy donors. Study-wide points: CMV antigen specificity of three CMV-associated chains was confirmed in vitro. TCR beta chains numbering more than 150 were designated cytomegalovirus-associated. That first-cohort TCR clusters tended to co-occur in the 95 to 150 validation repertoires was found in a later analysis.

The sequencing input was PBMCs. This receptor was obtained from a man aged 18 to 30 in good health and CMV-seropositive. This rearrangement joins TRBV7-6 to TRBJ2-7; the match to TRBD2 covers 11 bases. CDR3: CASSLIAGGSSYEQYF. CDR3 nucleotide sequence: TGTGCCAGCAGCTTAATAGCGGGAGGGAGCTCCTACGAGCAGTACTTC.